The 21 T cell receptor beta chains presented below share a single source sample, sequenced in a study of beta chain features in type 1 diabetes. The study reverse transcribed the entire isolated RNA, so it sequenced expressed TCRB transcripts. The data were produced by immunoSEQ multiplex PCR, yet TCRdb's version contains in-frame clones alone and is incomplete. The table records 620,000 or so clones, 15% to 19% of them present only once. What was sequenced was naive CD4+ T cells from blood. The receptors come from a man aged 18 to 29 in good health.

This chain connects TRBV6-5 to TRBJ2-3; D gene ambiguous. The CDR3 is 13 amino acids. The germline gives CDR1 MNHEY, CDR2 SVGAGI. V lost 5 bases, J lost 3 bases, and 9 bases lay in between. The CDR3 coding sequence is TGTGCCAGCAGTGAAAGTTGGACAGATACGCAGTATTTT. It codes for CASSESWTDTQYF.

The chain has TRBV29-1 and TRBJ1-5, with D perhaps matching TRBD1 (5 bases). The CDR3 is 14 amino acids. Trimming cost V 6 bases and J 2 bases, with 14 bases left between them. CDR1 and CDR2 from the germline V gene are SQVTM and ANQGSEA. Here the CDR3 DNA reads TGCAGCGTCGCGGCGGGGGGGGGCAATCAGCCCCAGCATTTT. This encodes CSVAAGGGNQPQHF.

J is TRBJ2-7 and V is TRBV28; TRBD1 matches 7 bases. V lost 7 bases, J lost 0 bases, and 15 bases stayed unmatched. This CDR3 is 17 amino acids long. Per the germline V gene, CDR1 is MDHEN and CDR2 is SYDVKM. Here the CDR3 reads CASTPWDSHKSSYEQYF. The CDR3 coding sequence is TGTGCCAGCACCCCCTGGGACAGCCATAAGAGCTCCTACGAGCAGTACTTC.

The chain couples TRBV19 to TRBJ1-1; 7 bases match TRBD1. V shed 5 bases, J shed 0 bases, and the junction held 3 bases outside the gene matches. The CDR3 has 14 amino acids. Germline CDR1 LNHDA, CDR2 SQIVND (reference sequence). In nucleotides, the CDR3 is TGTGCCAGTAGTTCCGGACAGGTGAACACTGAAGCTTTCTTT. Its translation is CASSSGQVNTEAFF.

This rearrangement joins TRBV7-2 to TRBJ1-4; D unclear. The germline V gene encodes CDR1 SGHTA and CDR2 FQGNSA. V was clipped by 4 bases and J by 7 bases, with 16 bases between them. The CDR3 runs 15 residues. The CDR3, as DNA: TGTGCCAGCAGCTACCGGGCCTTGGCGGGTGAAAAACTGTTTTTT. Translated: CASSYRALAGEKLFF. Drawing the rest from reference TRBV7-2 and TRBJ1-4, the complete variable domain is GAGVSQSPSNKVTEKGKDVELRCDPISGHTALYWYRQSLGQGLEFLIYFQGNSAPDKSGLPSDRFSAERTGGSVSTLTIQRTQQEDSAVYLCASSYRALAGEKLFFGSGTQLSVL.

The V call is TRBV11-2, the J call TRBJ2-1; D assignment may be TRBD1 or TRBD2 (5 bases each). The CDR3 spans 13 residues. V lost 1 base to trimming and J lost 16 bases, with 17 bases between them. Looked up from germline, CDR1 is SGHAT and CDR2 is FQNNGV. DNA of the CDR3: TGTGCCAGCAGCTTAGCCGACGGGACGCACCCATTCTTC. Translating gives CASSLADGTHPFF.

This clone turned up a few times. The chain combines TRBV29-1 with TRBJ2-7, with a possible D match to TRBD2 (5 bases). This CDR3 is 12 amino acids long. Germline CDR1 SQVTM, CDR2 ANQGSEA. V lost 4 bases, J lost 2 bases, and 9 bases lay in between. CDR3 coding DNA: TGCAGCGTTGTTCGAGGGACCTACGAGCAGTACTTC. Its translation is CSVVRGTYEQYF.

The genes are TRBV30 and TRBJ1-5; no definite D call. V was clipped by 1 base and J by 7 bases, with 11 bases between them. The CDR3 runs 13 residues. Germline V gene lookup returns CDR1 GTSNPN and CDR2 SVGIG (reference sequence). The CDR3 bases are TGTGCCTGGAGTGGAACAGACCACCAGCCCCAGCATTTT. Residues: CAWSGTDHQPQHF.

Of note for this clone: Other nucleotide sequences in the sample specify the same CDR3. CDR3 bases: TGTGCCAGCAGCTTGGGCAGTCAAGAGACCCAGTACTTC. Translated, it gives CASSLGSQETQYF. The chain carries TRBV5-4 and TRBJ2-5, with no clear D. Trimming took off 0 bases at V and 2 bases at J, with 5 bases between the two ends. There are 13 residues in the CDR3. From germline, CDR1 is SGHNT and CDR2 YYREEE (reference sequence).

The table lists this clone with a few counts. J is TRBJ1-2 and V is TRBV7-9, with TRBD1 identical over 10 bases. Germline V gene sequence: CDR1 SEHNR, CDR2 FQNEAQ (reference sequence). There are 14 residues in the CDR3. The ends lost 5 bases at V and 3 bases at J; junction bases unmatched: 3. The CDR3 DNA is TGTGCCAGCAGCCCGGGACAGGGGCACTATGGCTACACCTTC. It yields the protein CASSPGQGHYGYTF.

V is TRBV27 and J is TRBJ1-2, with D tentatively TRBD1 (5 bases). Trimming stripped 3 bases from V and 3 bases from J, with 11 bases between. Per the germline V gene, CDR1 is MNHEY and CDR2 is SMNVEV (reference sequence). The CDR3 runs 14 residues. The CDR3 sequence is CASSFGGSDYGYTF. Written as DNA, the CDR3 is TGTGCCAGCAGTTTTGGGGGGTCGGACTATGGCTACACCTTC.

This chain joins TRBV2 and TRBJ2-7; 9 bases line up with TRBD1. The CDR3 covers 14 residues. V trimming: 6 bases; J trimming: 4 bases; junction bases outside the gene matches: 7. Germline CDR1 is SNHLY and CDR2 is FYNNEI. CDR3 bases: TGTGCCAGCAGCCGAGAGGGACAGGGTTACGAGCAGTACTTC. This sequence encodes CASSREGQGYEQYF.

The chain couples TRBV2 to TRBJ1-5, with 10 bases fitting TRBD1. Germline CDR1 and CDR2: SNHLY and FYNNEI. CDR3 length: 15 amino acids. V shed 8 bases and J 2 bases; nucleotides not matched to a gene: 6. In nucleotides, the CDR3 is TGTGCCAGCGGTAGGGACAGGGGTGGCAATCAGCCCCAGCATTTT. Translated, it gives CASGRDRGGNQPQHF.

A few counts support this clone. The genes are TRBV7-2 and TRBJ2-1; D may be TRBD2 (7 bases). The CDR3 has 17 residues. V was cut by 1 base and J by 6 bases, with 19 bases left in between. Per the germline V gene, CDR1 is SGHTA and CDR2 is FQGNSA. The CDR3 DNA reads TGTGCCAGCAGCTTAGATCAGGGAGGGGGTAAAACCAATGAGCAGTTCTTC. Translation: CASSLDQGGGKTNEQFF.

J is TRBJ1-3 and V is TRBV4-3, with no clear D. V was pared by 0 bases and J by 2 bases, with 14 bases between. This CDR3 is built from 17 residues. The germline gives CDR1 LGHNA, CDR2 YSLEER. The CDR3 coding sequence is TGCGCCAGCAGCCAAGACCCGACCGTGCGACCTGGAAACACCATATATTTT. It encodes CASSQDPTVRPGNTIYF.

The J gene is TRBJ2-5, the V gene TRBV7-6; D is ambiguous. This CDR3 comprises 15 residues. Germline assignment: CDR1 SGHVS and CDR2 FNYEAQ. Trimming took off 1 base at V and 5 bases at J, with 14 bases between the two ends. This chain's CDR3 is CASSLGVALSETQYF. The CDR3 DNA reads TGTGCCAGCAGCTTAGGAGTGGCCCTATCGGAGACCCAGTACTTC.

The table lists this clone with a few counts. The chain employs TRBV4-3 and TRBJ2-7, with D unclear. The ends were cut back, 0 bases at V and 3 bases at J, with 6 bases in the middle. From germline, CDR1 is LGHNA and CDR2 YSLEER. CDR3 length: 13 residues. The CDR3 coding sequence is TGCGCCAGCAGCCAAGATTGGAACTACGAGCAGTACTTC. This codes for CASSQDWNYEQYF.

This chain links TRBV2 with TRBJ2-6; D is perhaps TRBD1 (6 bases). Germline assignment: CDR1 SNHLY and CDR2 FYNNEI. This CDR3 has 16 amino acids. Trimming shortened V by 7 bases and J by 0 bases, and 13 bases separated the two germline ends. The CDR3 coding sequence is TGTGCCAGCACCCTACAGGGCCTCTCTGGGGCCAACGTCCTGACTTTC. Protein: CASTLQGLSGANVLTF.

In regard to this clone: Other DNA sequences in the same sample also yield this CDR3. This rearrangement joins TRBV10-3 to TRBJ2-6; perhaps TRBD1 as D (6 bases). Germline-derived CDR1 and CDR2 are ENHRY and SYGVKD. The V end was cut by 7 bases, the J end by 2 bases, with 6 bases between. This CDR3 spans 13 amino acids. CDR3: CAITGAGANVLTF. The CDR3, as DNA: TGTGCCATCACAGGGGCTGGGGCCAACGTCCTGACTTTC.

The CDR3 region is CASSQESRTGDTEAFF. DNA of the CDR3: TGCGCCAGCAGCCAAGAATCGAGGACAGGGGACACTGAAGCTTTCTTT. The chain combines TRBV4-1 with TRBJ1-1; TRBD1 aligns across 9 bases. J lost 3 bases, V lost 0 bases, and 5 bases had no gene match. The CDR3 contains 16 residues. Germline CDR1 is MGHRA and CDR2 is YSYEKL.

The chain employs TRBV4-3 and TRBJ1-6, with D unclear. V was clipped by 0 bases and J by 2 bases, with 8 bases between them. The V gene's germline CDR1 is LGHNA and CDR2 YSLEER. This CDR3 is 16 amino acids long. The CDR3 here is CASSQDSQAYNSPLHF. CDR3 nucleotide sequence: TGCGCCAGCAGCCAAGACTCCCAGGCCTATAATTCACCCCTCCACTTT.